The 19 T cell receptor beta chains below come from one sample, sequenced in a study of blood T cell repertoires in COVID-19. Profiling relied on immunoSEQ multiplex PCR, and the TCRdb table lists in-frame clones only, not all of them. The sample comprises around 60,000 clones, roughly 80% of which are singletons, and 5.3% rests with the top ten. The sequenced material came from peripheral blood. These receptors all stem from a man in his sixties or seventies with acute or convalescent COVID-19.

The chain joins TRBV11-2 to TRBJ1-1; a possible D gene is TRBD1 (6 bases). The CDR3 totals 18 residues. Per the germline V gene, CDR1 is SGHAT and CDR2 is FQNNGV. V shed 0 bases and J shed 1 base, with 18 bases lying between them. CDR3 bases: TGTGCCAGCAGCTTAGATGATCTTGAGCCGACAGGGAACACTGAAGCTTTCTTT. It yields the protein CASSLDDLEPTGNTEAFF.

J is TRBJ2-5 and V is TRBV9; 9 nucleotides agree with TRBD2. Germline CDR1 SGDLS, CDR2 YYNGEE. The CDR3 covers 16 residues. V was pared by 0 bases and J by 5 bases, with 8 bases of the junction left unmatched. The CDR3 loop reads CASSVGASGVGETQYF. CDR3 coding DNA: TGTGCCAGCAGCGTAGGAGCTAGCGGGGTAGGGGAGACCCAGTACTTC.

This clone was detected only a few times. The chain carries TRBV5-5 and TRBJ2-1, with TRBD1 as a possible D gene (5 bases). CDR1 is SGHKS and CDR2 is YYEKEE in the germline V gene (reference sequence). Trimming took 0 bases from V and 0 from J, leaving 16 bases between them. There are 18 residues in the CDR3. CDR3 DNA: TGTGCCAGCAGCTTGGGACAGCCCGACGCGAGCTCCTACAATGAGCAGTTCTTC. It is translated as CASSLGQPDASSYNEQFF.

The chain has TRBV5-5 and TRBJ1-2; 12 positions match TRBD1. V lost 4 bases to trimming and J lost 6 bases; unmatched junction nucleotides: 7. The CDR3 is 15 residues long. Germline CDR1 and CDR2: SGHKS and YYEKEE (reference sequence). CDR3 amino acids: CASSQRDRGPNGYTF. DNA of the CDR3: TGTGCCAGCAGCCAGCGGGACAGGGGGCCCAATGGCTACACCTTC.

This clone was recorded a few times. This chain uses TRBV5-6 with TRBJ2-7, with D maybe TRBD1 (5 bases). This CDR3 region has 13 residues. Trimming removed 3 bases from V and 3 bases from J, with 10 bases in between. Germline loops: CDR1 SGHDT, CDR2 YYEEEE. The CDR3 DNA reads TGTGCCAGCAGCTCGACAGTTAACTACGAGCAGTACTTC. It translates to CASSSTVNYEQYF.

CDR3 nucleotides: TGCGCCAGCAGCTTGGGACTAGCGGGGGGACTTGACGAGCAGTACTTC. It codes for CASSLGLAGGLDEQYF. V and J are TRBV5-1 and TRBJ2-7, with 13 bases aligning to TRBD2. Germline assignment: CDR1 SGHRS and CDR2 YFSETQ. The CDR3 sequence is 16 residues long. V shed 0 bases, J shed 5 bases, and the junction held 5 bases outside the gene matches.

CDR3 region: CASSAQPGQGNEQFF. CDR3 DNA sequence: TGTGCCAGCAGCGCCCAGCCGGGACAGGGCAATGAGCAGTTCTTC. This chain connects TRBV7-3 to TRBJ2-1; 9 bases map to TRBD1. The CDR3 runs to 15 residues. V gave up 5 bases and J gave up 6 bases; unmatched junction bases: 8. The V gene's germline CDR1 is SGHTA and CDR2 FQGTGA.

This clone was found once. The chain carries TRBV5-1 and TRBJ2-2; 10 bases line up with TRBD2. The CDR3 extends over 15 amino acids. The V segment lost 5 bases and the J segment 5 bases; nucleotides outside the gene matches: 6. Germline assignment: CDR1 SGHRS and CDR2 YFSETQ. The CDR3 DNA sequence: TGCGCCAGCAGTGGAGCGGGGGGGCTAACCGGGGAGCTGTTTTTT. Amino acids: CASSGAGGLTGELFF. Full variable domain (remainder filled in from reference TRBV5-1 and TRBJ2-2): KAGVTQTPRYLIKTRGQQVTLSCSPISGHRSVSWYQQTPGQGLQFLFEYFSETQRNKGNFPGRFSGRQFSNSRSEMNVSTLELGDSALYLCASSGAGGLTGELFFGEGSRLTVL.

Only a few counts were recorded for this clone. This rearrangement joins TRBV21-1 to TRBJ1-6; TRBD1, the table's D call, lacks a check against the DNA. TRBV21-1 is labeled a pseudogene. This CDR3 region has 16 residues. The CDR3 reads CASSKRDSSYNSPLHF. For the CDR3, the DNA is TGTGCCAGCAGCAAACGGGACAGCTCCTATAATTCACCCCTCCACTTT.

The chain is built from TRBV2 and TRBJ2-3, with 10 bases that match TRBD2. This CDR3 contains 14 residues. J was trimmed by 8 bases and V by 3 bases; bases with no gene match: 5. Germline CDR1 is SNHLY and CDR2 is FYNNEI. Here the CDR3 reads CASSDRLAGGTQYF. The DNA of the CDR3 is TGTGCCAGCAGTGACCGGTTAGCGGGGGGTACGCAGTATTTT.

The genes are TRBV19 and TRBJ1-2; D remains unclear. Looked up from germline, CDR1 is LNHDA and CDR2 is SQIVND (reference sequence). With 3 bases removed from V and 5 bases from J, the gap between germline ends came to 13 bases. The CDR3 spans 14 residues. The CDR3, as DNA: TGTGCCAGTAGTATCTCCCTCGCGAGTTATGGCTACACCTTC. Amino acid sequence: CASSISLASYGYTF.

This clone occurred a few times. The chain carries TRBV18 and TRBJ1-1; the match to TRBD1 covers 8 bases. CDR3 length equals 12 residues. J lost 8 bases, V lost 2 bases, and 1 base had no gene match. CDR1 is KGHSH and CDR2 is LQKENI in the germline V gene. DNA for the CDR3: TGTGCCAGCTCACCAAGGACAGGGGAAGCTTTCTTT. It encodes CASSPRTGEAFF.

This CDR3 reads CASSGTENYGYTF. The CDR3 nucleotides read TGTGCCAGCAGTGGAACAGAAAATTATGGCTACACCTTC. V gene TRBV2 combines with J gene TRBJ1-2; no reliable D call. Trimming cost V 4 bases and J 5 bases, with 11 bases left between them. Per germline, CDR1 SNHLY and CDR2 FYNNEI. The CDR3 consists of 13 residues.

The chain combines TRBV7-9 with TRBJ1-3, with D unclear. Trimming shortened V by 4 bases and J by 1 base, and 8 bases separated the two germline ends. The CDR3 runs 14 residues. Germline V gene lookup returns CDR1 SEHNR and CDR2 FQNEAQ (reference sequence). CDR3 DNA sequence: TGTGCCAGCAGCTCGGGGTTGTCTGGAAACACCATATATTTT. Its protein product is CASSSGLSGNTIYF.

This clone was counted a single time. The CDR3 DNA reads TGTGCCAGCAGCGGCACAGGGGCCTACTCTGGAAACACCATATATTTT. Its protein product is CASSGTGAYSGNTIYF. The V call is TRBV7-4, the J call TRBJ1-3; TRBD1 aligns across 7 bases. V was clipped by 5 bases and J by 0 bases; unmatched bases: 7. This CDR3 spans 16 amino acids. The germline V gene encodes CDR1 SGHVT and CDR2 SQSDAQ.

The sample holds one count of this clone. The DNA for the CDR3 is TGTGCCAGCAGTCCGGAGGGGGCTTTATACGAGCAGTACTTC. Protein product: CASSPEGALYEQYF. V and J are TRBV28 and TRBJ2-7, with a weak D call TRBD1 (7 bases). V lost 5 bases, J lost 4 bases, and 15 bases lay in between. Germline CDR1 MDHEN, CDR2 SYDVKM. CDR3 length equals 14 residues.

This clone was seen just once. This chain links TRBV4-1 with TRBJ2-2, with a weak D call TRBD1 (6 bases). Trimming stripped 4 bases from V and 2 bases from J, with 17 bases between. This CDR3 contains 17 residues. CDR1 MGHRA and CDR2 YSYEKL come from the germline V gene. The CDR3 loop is CASSLEAGTFNTGELFF. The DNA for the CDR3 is TGCGCCAGCAGCCTGGAGGCCGGGACATTCAACACCGGGGAGCTGTTTTTT.

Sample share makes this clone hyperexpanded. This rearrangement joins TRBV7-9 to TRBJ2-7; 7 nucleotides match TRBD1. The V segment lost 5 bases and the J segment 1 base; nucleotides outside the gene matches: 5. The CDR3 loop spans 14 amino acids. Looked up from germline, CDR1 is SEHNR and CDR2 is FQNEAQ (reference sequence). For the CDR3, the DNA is TGTGCCAGCAGCCCACGGGACAGATCCTACGAGCAGTACTTC. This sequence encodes CASSPRDRSYEQYF.

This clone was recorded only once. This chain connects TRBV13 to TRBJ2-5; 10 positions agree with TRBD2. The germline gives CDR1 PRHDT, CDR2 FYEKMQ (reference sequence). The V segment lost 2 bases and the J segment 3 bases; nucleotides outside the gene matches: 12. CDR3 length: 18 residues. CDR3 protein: CASSLRGSSGGAKETQYF. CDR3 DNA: TGTGCCAGCAGCTTACGAGGGTCCAGCGGGGGGGCTAAAGAGACCCAGTACTTC. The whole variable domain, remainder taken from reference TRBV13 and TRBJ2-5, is AAGVIQSPRHLIKEKRETATLKCYPIPRHDTVYWYQQGPGQDPQFLISFYEKMQSDKGSIPDRFSAQQFSDYHSELNMSSLELGDSALYFCASSLRGSSGGAKETQYFGPGTRLLVL.